This T cell receptor (beta chain) was observed in a study of PD-L1 blockade in urothelial cancer. The overall study: When patients started atezolizumab in the mid-2010s, it was given at 1,200 mg intravenously every 3 weeks. As for prior chemotherapy regimens, patients had received 0 to 3. Blood underwent analysis 3 weeks (second dose) and 6 weeks after treatment began.

This clone has a single count. This sample's time point: pretreatment peripheral blood. Germline loops: CDR1 SQVTM, CDR2 ANQGSEA. Trimming stripped 4 bases from V and 0 bases from J, with 7 bases between. The CDR3 length is 12 residues. This table comes from immunoSEQ multiplex PCR, and its TCRdb copy is limited to in-frame clones, with some not included. The sample yields tens of thousands of clones, around 84% seen once. The TCR originated in a man between 60 and 70 years old with urothelial cancer. The chain has TRBV29-1 and TRBJ2-7; D not certain. The sample was PBMCs, taken around atezolizumab (anti-PD-L1) treatment. The CDR3 sequence is CSVGRFSYEQYF. The CDR3 bases are TGCAGCGTTGGGCGGTTCTCCTACGAGCAGTACTTC.